These 3 T cell receptor beta chains were all obtained from the same sample, sequenced in a study of T cells in Graves' hyperthyroidism and ophthalmopathy. The TCR beta CDR3 regions underwent amplification using RNA transcripts as the source. With the HTBI primer set, the TCR CDR3 went through a first round of RT-PCR. MiXCR was run by TCRdb on the multiplex PCR reads, yielding one entry per CDR3 protein. The table records more than 55,000 distinct CDR3 sequences, under 70% of them present only once. The sequenced material came from blood. These receptors were taken from a woman aged 60 to 75 with Graves' ophthalmopathy.

In the case of this clonotype: The junction and the germline gene differ at one end; a read error may be behind it. The CDR3 reads CSTQGTLSNQPQHF. CDR3 DNA sequence: TGCAGTACACAGGGAACTCTTAGCAACCAGCCCCAGCATTTT. The rearrangement joins TRBV20-1 to TRBJ1-5; maybe TRBD1 (6 bases). Looked up from germline, CDR1 is DFQATT and CDR2 is SNEGSKA (reference sequence). The CDR3 extends over 14 amino acids.

This clonotype appeared many times. The chain carries TRBV30 and TRBJ1-2; D is uncertain. The ends were cut back, 4 bases at V and 2 bases at J, with 8 bases in the middle. Germline values: CDR1 GTSNPN, CDR2 SVGIG (reference sequence). The CDR3 totals 12 residues. CDR3 nucleotide sequence: TGTGCCTGGACAGCTCTGAACTATGGCTACACCTTC. This gives the protein CAWTALNYGYTF.

This clonotype was recorded once. This chain's CDR3 is CASSPRATNEKLFF. The CDR3 region has the DNA TGTGCCAGTAGTCCCCGAGCAACTAATGAAAAACTGTTTTTT. The chain is built from TRBV19 and TRBJ1-4; the D is unclear. Germline CDR1 reads LNHDA; CDR2 reads SQIVND (reference sequence). Between the trimmed V and J ends, which lost 5 bases and 0 bases, there was a span of 7 bases. The CDR3 runs to 14 residues.